This T cell receptor (beta chain) was recorded in a study of regulatory T cells in long-lasting Graves disease (dated by TCRdb to the early 2020s). For context, the study as a whole: To count as having persistent Graves' disease, a patient had to have received antithyroid drug treatment for over 5 years with TSH receptor autoantibodies remaining persistently positive. Patients with persistent Graves' disease were compared with patients with newly diagnosed Graves' disease using TCR sequencing and RNA sequencing of peripheral blood. The study was conducted in China and was registered as a clinical trial. A total of around 33 samples underwent TCR sequencing, from about 13 patients with persistent Graves' disease and about 20 patients with newly diagnosed Graves' disease. In the clinical cohort, patients with persistent Graves' disease had used antithyroid drugs for an average of roughly 10 years.

This clonotype was recorded many times. What antigen it recognizes has not been identified. Qualities for individual bases were not recorded, and no much larger clone is one base off. The sample's time point, from its label and the paper: persistent/refractory GD, antithyroid drugs over 5 years with positive TRAb. RNA was extracted from PBMCs in TRIzol for both TCR sequencing and RNA sequencing. The diagnosis of Graves' disease followed American Thyroid Association guidelines. Recruitment of patients was carried out at an endocrinology department in Xi'an, China. From each patient, approximately 10 milliliters of peripheral blood was collected into an EDTA anticoagulant tube. Ficoll Paque Plus density gradient separation was used to isolate PBMCs, and no further T cell sorting was done. RNA quality was checked with an Agilent 2100 Bioanalyzer and agarose gel, and concentration with a NanoDrop 2000.

The research as a whole found: The study examined only peripheral blood because the primary lesion, thyroid tissue, could not be accessed. The authors noted that the small sample size was a limitation that may lower accuracy. Compared with newly diagnosed patients, persistent Graves' disease patients had lower TCR Shannon entropy and fewer highly expanded clones, which suggests clonal expansion. Patients with persistent disease shared more public clonotypes (about 3,000) than newly diagnosed patients did (approximately 990). Only the TCR beta chain was sequenced and analyzed. TRBV28, TRBJ1-2 and TRBJ2-5 were preferentially used in persistent disease, while TRBV20-1 and TRBJ2-1 were favored in newly diagnosed disease.

The germline ends are 12 bases apart after V is trimmed by 5 bases and J by 2 bases. From cysteine to phenylalanine, the CDR3 is 14 amino acids long. CDR3 DNA is the only sequence kept; it has 42 bases, read in frame from the first base. CDR1 and CDR2 are read off the germline V gene as MDHEN and SYDVKM. Receptor libraries were prepared by multiplex PCR. The data were produced on an Illumina HiSeq 4000. TCR beta libraries were built with iRepertoire HTBI primers and Arm-PCR amplification of CDR3 regions. PCR products were gel purified before sequencing. The study's processing was this. A total of around 59 TRBV and some 15 TRBJ segments were identified across samples and were used for gene usage analysis of CDR3 amino acid clonotypes. Filtered high-quality paired reads were merged into contigs using COPE and FqMerger. BLAST was used to align contigs to IMGT TRBV, TRBD and TRBJ reference genes, with CDR3 defined following IMGT. Highly expanded clones were defined as clonotypes with a frequency above 0.1%. Repertoire diversity was measured by Shannon entropy, and V-J evenness by the Gini coefficient. Clonotypes shared by more than one individual were considered public. TCRdb ran its own pipeline on the public reads, namely fastp trimming at Q25 and MiXCR clone calling, and kept in-frame beta chains. Rows are unified per CDR3 protein, each entry keeping the most common DNA and genes. It is TCRdb's table, rather than the study itself, that gives the V and J calls and clone size. A total of 360,000 or so distinct CDR3 sequences appear in this sample, 20% to 25% of them only once. Jointly, the top ten make up 25% to 30% of the sample.

The rearrangement joined TRBV28 to TRBJ2-5, and perhaps TRBD1 as D gene, on 5 matching bases. The receptor comes from a woman aged 40 to 50 with Graves disease. Donor details come from another sample of the same person, matched by shared clones. Source: peripheral blood mononuclear cells (PBMCs), taken when the disease was refractory, from a patient treated with antithyroid drugs. The CDR3 amino acid sequence is: CASSQGDFQETQYF. In nucleotides, the sequence is TGTGCCAGCAGTCAGGGTGACTTTCAAGAGACCCAGTACTTC.